The present entry profiles one TCR beta chain with its context. In the study's own analysis: Reference gene primer amplification yielded estimated nucleated cell counts. Method: immunoSEQ multiplex PCR; TCRdb's copy keeps in-frame clones and lacks some. V and J calls and clone size are as listed in that table; D and trimming were resolved from the DNA. The top ten hold 7.1% of the sample, which has about 360,000 clones, approximately 86% seen once. During active infection, Seattle patients enrolled and were then monitored through disease. This sample is drawn from a study of blood T cell repertoires in COVID-19. Turning to the study itself: Samples of COVID-19 (acute and convalescent) were obtained from the United States, Italy and Spain. PBMCs, B-cell-depleted T cells, or T cells provided the cDNA or gDNA that made up the material.

CDR3 length: 14 residues. V was pared by 4 bases and J by 1 base, with 2 bases of the junction left unmatched. Germline V CDR1 and CDR2: SGHAT, FQNNGV. The genes are TRBV11-2 and TRBJ2-5; TRBD1 matches at 8 bases. The TCR sequence derives from a woman in her fifties or sixties with COVID-19, enrolled during active disease. The sequenced sample consisted of peripheral blood. The DNA of the CDR3 is TGTGCCAGCAGCTCAACAGGGGGCCAAGAGACCCAGTACTTC. Its protein is CASSSTGGQETQYF.